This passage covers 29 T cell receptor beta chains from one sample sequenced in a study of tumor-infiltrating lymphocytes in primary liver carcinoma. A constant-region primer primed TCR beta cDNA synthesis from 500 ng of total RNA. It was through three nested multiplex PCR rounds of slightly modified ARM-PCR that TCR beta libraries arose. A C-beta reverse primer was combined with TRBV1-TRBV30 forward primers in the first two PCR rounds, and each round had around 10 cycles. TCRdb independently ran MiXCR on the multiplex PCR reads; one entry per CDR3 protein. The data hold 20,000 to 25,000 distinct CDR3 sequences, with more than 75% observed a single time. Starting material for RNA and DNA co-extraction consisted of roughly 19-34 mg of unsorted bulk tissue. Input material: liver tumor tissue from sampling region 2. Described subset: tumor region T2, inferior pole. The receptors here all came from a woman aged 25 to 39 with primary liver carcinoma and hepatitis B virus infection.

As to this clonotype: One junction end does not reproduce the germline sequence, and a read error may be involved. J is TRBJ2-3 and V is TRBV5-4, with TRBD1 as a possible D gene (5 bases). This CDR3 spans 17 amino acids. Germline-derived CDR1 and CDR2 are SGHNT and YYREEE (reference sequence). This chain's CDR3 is CASSVNGHPPPTDTQYF. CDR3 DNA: TGTGCCAGCAGTGTAAACGGACACCCTCCACCCACAGATACGCAGTATTTC.

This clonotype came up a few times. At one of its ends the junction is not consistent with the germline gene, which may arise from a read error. The CDR3 nucleotides read TGCGCCAGTCCCCTGACTAGTGTCGAGCAATTCTTC. Its translation: CASPLTSVEQFF. This chain joins TRBV11-3 and TRBJ2-1, with a tentative D call TRBD2 (6 bases). The CDR3 covers 12 residues. Germline V gene data show CDR1 as SGHNT and CDR2 as YENEEA.

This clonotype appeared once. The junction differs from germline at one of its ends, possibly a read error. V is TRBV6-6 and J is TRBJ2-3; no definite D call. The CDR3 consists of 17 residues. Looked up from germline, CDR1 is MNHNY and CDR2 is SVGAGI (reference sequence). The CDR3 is CATSYQTGPRRTDTQYF. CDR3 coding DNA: TGTGCCACCAGTTACCAGACTGGACCTCGACGCACAGATACGCAATATTTT.

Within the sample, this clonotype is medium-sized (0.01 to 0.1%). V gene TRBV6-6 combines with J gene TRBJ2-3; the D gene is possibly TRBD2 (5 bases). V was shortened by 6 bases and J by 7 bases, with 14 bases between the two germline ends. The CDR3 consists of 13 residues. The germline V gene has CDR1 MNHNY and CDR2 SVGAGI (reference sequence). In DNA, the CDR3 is TGTGCCAGCAGGAGCTGGGAGATACATACGCAGTATTTT. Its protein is CASRSWEIHTQYF.

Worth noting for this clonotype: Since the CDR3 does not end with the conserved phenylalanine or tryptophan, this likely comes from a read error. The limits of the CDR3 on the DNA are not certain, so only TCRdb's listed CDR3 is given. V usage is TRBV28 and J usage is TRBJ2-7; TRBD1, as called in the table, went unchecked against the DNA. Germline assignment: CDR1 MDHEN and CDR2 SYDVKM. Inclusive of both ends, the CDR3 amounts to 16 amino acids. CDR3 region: CANSLSTGGQPYEQHI.

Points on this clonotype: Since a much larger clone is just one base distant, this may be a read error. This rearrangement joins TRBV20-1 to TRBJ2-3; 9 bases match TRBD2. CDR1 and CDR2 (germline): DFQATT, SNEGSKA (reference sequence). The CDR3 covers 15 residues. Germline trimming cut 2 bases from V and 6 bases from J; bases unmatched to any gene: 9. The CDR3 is CSARLAGSDLDTQYF. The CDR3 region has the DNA TGCAGTGCTAGACTAGCGGGATCAGACCTCGATACGCAGTATTTT.

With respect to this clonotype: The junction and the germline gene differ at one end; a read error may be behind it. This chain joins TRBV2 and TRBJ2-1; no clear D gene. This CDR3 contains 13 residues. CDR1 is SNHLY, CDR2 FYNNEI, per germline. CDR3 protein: CAGLVGSYDERFF. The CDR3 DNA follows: TGTGCCGGTCTAGTCGGCTCCTACGATGAGCGGTTCTTC.

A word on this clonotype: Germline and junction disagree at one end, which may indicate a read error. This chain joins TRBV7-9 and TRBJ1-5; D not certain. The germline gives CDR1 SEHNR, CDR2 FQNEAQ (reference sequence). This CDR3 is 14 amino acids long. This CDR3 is CTSSPRENKQPQHF. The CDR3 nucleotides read TGTACCAGCAGCCCCCGTGAGAACAAACAGCCCCAGCATTTT.

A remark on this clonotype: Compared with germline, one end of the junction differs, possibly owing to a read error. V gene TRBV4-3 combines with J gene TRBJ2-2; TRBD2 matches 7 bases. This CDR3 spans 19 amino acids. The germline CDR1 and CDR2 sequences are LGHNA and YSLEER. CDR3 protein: CDSSVLVGGPRSNTGELFF. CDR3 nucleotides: TGCGACAGCAGCGTACTAGTGGGAGGGCCCCGTTCGAACACCGGGGAGTTGTTTTTT.

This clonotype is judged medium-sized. The CDR3 region is CSVRLAGGREQYF. DNA for the CDR3: TGCAGCGTTAGACTAGCGGGAGGGCGCGAGCAGTACTTC. The V call is TRBV29-1, the J call TRBJ2-7; TRBD2 matches at 14 bases. The CDR3 contains 13 residues. CDR1 is SQVTM, CDR2 ANQGSEA, per germline. With 5 bases clipped from V and 6 bases from J, the junction kept 3 bases outside the gene matches.

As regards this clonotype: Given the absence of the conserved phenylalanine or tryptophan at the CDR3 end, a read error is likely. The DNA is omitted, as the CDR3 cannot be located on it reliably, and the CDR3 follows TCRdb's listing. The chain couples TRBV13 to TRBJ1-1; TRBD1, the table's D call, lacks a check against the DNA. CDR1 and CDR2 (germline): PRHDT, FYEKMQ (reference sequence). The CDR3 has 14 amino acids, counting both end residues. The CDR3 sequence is CASRTRGANTEAVS.

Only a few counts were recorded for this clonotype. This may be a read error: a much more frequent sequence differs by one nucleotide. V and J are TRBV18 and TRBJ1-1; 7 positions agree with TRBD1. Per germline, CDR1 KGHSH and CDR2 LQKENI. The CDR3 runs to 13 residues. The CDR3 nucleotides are TGTGCCGGCTCACCACAGGGGAGGACTGAAGCTTTCTTT. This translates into CAGSPQGRTEAFF.

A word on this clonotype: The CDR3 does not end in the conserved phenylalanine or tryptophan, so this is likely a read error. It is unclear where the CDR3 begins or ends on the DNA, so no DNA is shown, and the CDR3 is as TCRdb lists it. CDR3 amino acids: CASSLRGTDERYL. The gene calls are TRBV5-1 and TRBJ2-7; TRBD1, the table's D call, lacks a check against the DNA. CDR1 SGHRS and CDR2 YFSETQ come from the germline V gene. The CDR3 numbers 13 amino acids, ends counted.

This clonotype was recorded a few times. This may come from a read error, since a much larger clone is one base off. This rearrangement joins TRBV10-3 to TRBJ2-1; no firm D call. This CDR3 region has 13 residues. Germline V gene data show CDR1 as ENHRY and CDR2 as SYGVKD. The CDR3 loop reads CVILRATYNEQFF. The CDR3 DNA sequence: TGTGTCATCCTTCGGGCAACGTACAATGAGCAGTTCTTC.

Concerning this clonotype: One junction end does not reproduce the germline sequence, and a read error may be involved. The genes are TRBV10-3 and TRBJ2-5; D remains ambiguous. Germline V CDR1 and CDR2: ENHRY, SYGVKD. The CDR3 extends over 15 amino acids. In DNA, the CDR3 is TGTGCCATCGGTGAGTCGGCTACCAGACGAGAGGCCCAGTACTTC. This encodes CAIGESATRREAQYF.

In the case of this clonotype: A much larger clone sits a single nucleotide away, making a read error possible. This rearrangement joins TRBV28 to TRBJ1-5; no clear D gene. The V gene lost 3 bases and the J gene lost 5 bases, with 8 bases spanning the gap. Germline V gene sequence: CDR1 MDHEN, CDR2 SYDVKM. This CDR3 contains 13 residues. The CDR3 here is CASSFIEDQPQHF. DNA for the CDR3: TGTGCCAGCAGTTTCATAGAGGATCAGCCCCAGCATTTT.

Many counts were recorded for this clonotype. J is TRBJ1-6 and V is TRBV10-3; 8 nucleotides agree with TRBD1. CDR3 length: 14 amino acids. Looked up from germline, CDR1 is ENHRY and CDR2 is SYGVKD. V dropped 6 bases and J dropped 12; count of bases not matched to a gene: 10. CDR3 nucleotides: TGTGCCATCAGCCACGACAGGGGAGGATTACCCCTCCACTTT. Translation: CAISHDRGGLPLHF.

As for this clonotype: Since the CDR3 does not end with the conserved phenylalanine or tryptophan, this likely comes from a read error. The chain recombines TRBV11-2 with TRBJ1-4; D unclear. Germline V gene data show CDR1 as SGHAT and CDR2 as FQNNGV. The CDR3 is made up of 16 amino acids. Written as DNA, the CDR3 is TGTGCCAGTAGCTTGTTTCAGAGATCAACTAATGAAAAACTGTTTTCT. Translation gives CASSLFQRSTNEKLFS.

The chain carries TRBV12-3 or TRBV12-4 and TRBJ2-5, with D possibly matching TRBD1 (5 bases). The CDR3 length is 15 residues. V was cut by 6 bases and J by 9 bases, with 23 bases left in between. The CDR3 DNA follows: TGTGCCAGCAGCACCTACCTCGTGAGCGAAGGGGCCCAGTACTTC. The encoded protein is CASSTYLVSEGAQYF.

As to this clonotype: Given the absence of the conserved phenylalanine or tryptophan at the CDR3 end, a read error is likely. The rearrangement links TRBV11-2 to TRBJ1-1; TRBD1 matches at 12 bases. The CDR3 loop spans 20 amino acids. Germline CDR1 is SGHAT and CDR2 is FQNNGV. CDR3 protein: CASGARDRGRKRWSNTGAFL. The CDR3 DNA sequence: TGTGCCAGCGGCGCTCGGGACAGGGGGCGCAAGAGGTGGAGTAACACTGGAGCTTTCCTT.

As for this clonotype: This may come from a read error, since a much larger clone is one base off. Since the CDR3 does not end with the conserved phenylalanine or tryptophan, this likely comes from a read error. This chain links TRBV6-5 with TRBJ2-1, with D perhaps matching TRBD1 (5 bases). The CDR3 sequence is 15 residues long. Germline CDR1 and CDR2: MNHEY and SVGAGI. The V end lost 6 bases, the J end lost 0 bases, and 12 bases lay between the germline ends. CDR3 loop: CASREYRSSYNEQFL. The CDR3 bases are TGTGCCAGCAGGGAATACAGGAGCTCCTACAATGAGCAGTTCTTA.

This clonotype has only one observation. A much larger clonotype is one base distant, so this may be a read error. The CDR3 region is CASSLERRGWADTQYF. DNA of the CDR3: TGTGCCAGCAGCTTAGAGCGGCGGGGTTGGGCAGATACGCAGTATTTT. This chain uses TRBV11-2 with TRBJ2-3; perhaps TRBD2 as D (6 bases). The V gene's germline CDR1 is SGHAT and CDR2 FQNNGV. This CDR3 contains 16 residues. The V end was cut by 0 bases, the J end by 4 bases, with 14 bases between.

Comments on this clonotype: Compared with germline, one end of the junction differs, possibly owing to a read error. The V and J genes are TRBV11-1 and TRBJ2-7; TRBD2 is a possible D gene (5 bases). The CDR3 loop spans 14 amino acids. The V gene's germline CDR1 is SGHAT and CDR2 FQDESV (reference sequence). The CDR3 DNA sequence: TGTGCCATCAGCTTAGCGACGGCCTCCTACGAGCGGTACTTT. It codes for CAISLATASYERYF.

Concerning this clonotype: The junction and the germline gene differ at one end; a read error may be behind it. The CDR3 DNA follows: TGTGCCTGCAGCTTCCTAACGGATATATCCTACAATGAGCACTTCTTC. This encodes CACSFLTDISYNEHFF. This sequence joins TRBV11-3 and TRBJ2-1; D gene unclear. This CDR3 comprises 16 residues. Looked up from germline, CDR1 is SGHNT and CDR2 is YENEEA.

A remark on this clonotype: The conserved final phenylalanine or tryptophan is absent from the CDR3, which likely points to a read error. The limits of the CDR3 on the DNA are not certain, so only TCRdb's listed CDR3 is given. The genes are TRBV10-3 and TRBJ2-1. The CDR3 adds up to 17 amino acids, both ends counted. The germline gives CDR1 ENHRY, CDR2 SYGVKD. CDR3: CAISETMAVSAYNEQII.

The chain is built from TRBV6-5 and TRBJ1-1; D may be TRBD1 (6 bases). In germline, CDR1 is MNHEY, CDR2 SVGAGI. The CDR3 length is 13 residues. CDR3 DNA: TGTGTCAACAGCTGGAACAGGGACGCTGAAGCTTTCTTT. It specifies CVNSWNRDAEAFF.

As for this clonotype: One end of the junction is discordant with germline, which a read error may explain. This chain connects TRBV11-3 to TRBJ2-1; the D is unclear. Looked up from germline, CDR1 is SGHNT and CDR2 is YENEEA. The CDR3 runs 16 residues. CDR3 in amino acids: CASSFLVNISYNEQLF. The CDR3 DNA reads TGTGCCAGCAGCTTCCTAGTGAATATATCCTACAATGAGCAGTTATTC.

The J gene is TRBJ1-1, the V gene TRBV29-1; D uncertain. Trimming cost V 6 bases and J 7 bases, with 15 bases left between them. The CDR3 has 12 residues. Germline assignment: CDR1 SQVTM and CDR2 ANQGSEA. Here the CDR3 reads CSVEIASIEAFF. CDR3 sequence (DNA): TGCAGCGTCGAGATAGCGAGCATTGAAGCTTTCTTT. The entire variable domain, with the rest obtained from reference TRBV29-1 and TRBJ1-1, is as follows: SAVISQKPSRDICQRGTSLTIQCQVDSQVTMMFWYRQQPGQSLTLIATANQGSEATYESGFVIDKFPISRPNLTFSTLTVSNMSPEDSSIYLCSVEIASIEAFFGQGTRLTVV.

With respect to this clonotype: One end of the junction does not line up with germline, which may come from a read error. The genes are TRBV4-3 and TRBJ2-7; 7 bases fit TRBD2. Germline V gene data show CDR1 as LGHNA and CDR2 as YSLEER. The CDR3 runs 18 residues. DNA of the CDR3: TGCGCGAGCAGCCAAGCTGTGACGGGGGGTCACACTAGCTACGTGCAGTACTTC. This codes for CASSQAVTGGHTSYVQYF.